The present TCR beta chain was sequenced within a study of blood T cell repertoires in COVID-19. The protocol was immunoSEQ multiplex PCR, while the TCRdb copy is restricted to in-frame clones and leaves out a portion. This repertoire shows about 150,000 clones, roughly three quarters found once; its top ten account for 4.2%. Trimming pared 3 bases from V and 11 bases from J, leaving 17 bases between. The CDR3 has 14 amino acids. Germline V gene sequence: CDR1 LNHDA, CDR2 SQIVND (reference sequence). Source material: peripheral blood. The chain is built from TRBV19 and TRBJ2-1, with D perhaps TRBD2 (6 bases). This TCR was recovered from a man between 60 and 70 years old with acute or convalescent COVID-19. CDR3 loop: CASSILGGDSKQFF. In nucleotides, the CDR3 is TGTGCCAGTAGTATCCTTGGAGGGGACTCTAAGCAGTTCTTC.